Below are 23 T cell receptor beta chains sequenced from a single sample in a study of blood T cells in healthy people across ages (dated by TCRdb to between 2014 and 2017). The library was obtained by 5' RACE. Sequenced on an Illumina HiSeq 2500. A second 7 to 11 cycle PCR used a sample-barcoded 5' primer and a J-beta primer mix. Clones were called with MiXCR by TCRdb after fastp trimmed the public reads at Q25, and only in-frame beta chains were retained. Every distinct CDR3 protein forms one entry, paired with its most common genes and DNA. The sample includes 500,000 to 700,000 distinct CDR3 sequences, with about 30% observed a single time. Around 14% of the sample comes from the top ten. Sequences were obtained from blood. Receptor source: a woman aged 80 or over in good health.

The genes are TRBV4-1 and TRBJ1-5; 8 bases are shared with TRBD1. Trimming took 2 bases from V and 4 from J; bases not matched to a gene: 7. Germline CDR1 reads MGHRA; CDR2 reads YSYEKL. The CDR3 runs to 16 residues. This CDR3 reads CASSQPDRGLNQPQHF. CDR3 sequence (DNA): TGCGCCAGCAGCCAACCCGACAGGGGCCTTAATCAGCCCCAGCATTTT.

The table lists this clonotype with many counts. The chain employs TRBV9 and TRBJ2-5; the D gene is possibly TRBD1 (5 bases). Germline loops: CDR1 SGDLS, CDR2 YYNGEE. The CDR3 is 14 residues long. Trimming removed 0 bases from V and 2 bases from J, with 8 bases in between. In DNA form, the CDR3 reads TGTGCCAGCAGCGTAGAACAGGTACAAGAGACCCAGTACTTC. It is translated as CASSVEQVQETQYF.

This clonotype was observed at least ten times. V is TRBV11-2 and J is TRBJ2-3, with no clear D. Germline V lookup: CDR1 SGHAT, CDR2 FQNNGV. This CDR3 has 13 residues. Trimming pared 4 bases from V and 0 bases from J, leaving 5 bases between. For the CDR3, the DNA is TGTGCCAGCAGCTCCACTAGCACAGATACGCAGTATTTT. Translating it yields CASSSTSTDTQYF.

Of note for this clonotype: A much larger clone sits a single nucleotide away, making a read error possible. The V and J genes are TRBV11-1 and TRBJ2-1, with TRBD1 identical over 10 bases. The ends lost 1 base at V and 5 bases at J; junction bases unmatched: 8. Germline CDR1 and CDR2: SGHAT and FQDESV (reference sequence). The CDR3 extends over 17 amino acids. In DNA, the CDR3 is TGTGCCAGCAGCTTAGGAAGGTGGGGACAGGGGCACAATGAGCAGTTCTTC. Residues: CASSLGRWGQGHNEQFF.

This clonotype was observed a few times. This may stem from a read error, because a much larger clone lies one nucleotide away. This chain uses TRBV20-1 with TRBJ2-7, with unresolved D. The CDR3 has 11 residues. Trimming cost V 5 bases and J 4 bases, with 9 bases left between them. Germline V gene lookup returns CDR1 DFQATT and CDR2 SNEGSKA (reference sequence). The CDR3 spells CSADGAYEQYF. The CDR3, as DNA: TGCAGTGCTGACGGCGCGTACGAGCAGTACTTC.

Concerning this clonotype itself: This may be a read error, as it is one base from a much larger clone. The J gene is TRBJ2-7, the V gene TRBV20-1; no firm D call. CDR1 and CDR2 (germline): DFQATT, SNEGSKA (reference sequence). CDR3 length: 14 amino acids. V was cut by 1 base and J by 7 bases, with 17 bases left in between. CDR3 bases: TGCAGTGCTAGAGTCGCGTTGTACTACAATGAGCAGTACTTC. Translated: CSARVALYYNEQYF.

The rearrangement links TRBV20-1 to TRBJ1-2, with 10 bases lining up with TRBD1. Germline trimming cut 6 bases from V and 2 bases from J; bases unmatched to any gene: 6. The CDR3 has 14 amino acids. Germline V gene data show CDR1 as DFQATT and CDR2 as SNEGSKA (reference sequence). CDR3 protein: CSAPGQGSNYGYTF. CDR3 DNA: TGCAGTGCCCCGGGACAGGGGTCGAACTATGGCTACACCTTC.

This clonotype was seen more than once but under ten times. The rearrangement links TRBV12-3 or TRBV12-4 to TRBJ2-7; D gene ambiguous. Trimming took 5 bases from V and 2 from J, leaving 16 bases between them. The CDR3 length is 15 residues. Written as DNA, the CDR3 is TGTGCCAGCAGTCCCAGACGAGACGGAACCTACGAGCAGTACTTC. It is translated as CASSPRRDGTYEQYF.

This clonotype occurred once. This chain joins TRBV20-1 and TRBJ2-1; 7 nucleotides agree with TRBD2. Germline CDR1 and CDR2: DFQATT and SNEGSKA (reference sequence). This CDR3 has 14 residues. CDR3 nucleotide sequence: TGCAGCGAGAGCTGGGGGGGCTCCTACAATGAGCAGTTCTTC. Translating it yields CSESWGGSYNEQFF.

The J gene is TRBJ1-1, the V gene TRBV6-5; TRBD1 aligns across 7 bases. The CDR3 loop spans 16 amino acids. Germline trimming cut 7 bases from V and 6 bases from J; bases unmatched to any gene: 17. Germline CDR1 is MNHEY and CDR2 is SVGAGI. CDR3 nucleotides: TGTGCCAGCACCTACTCTAGGGGGCTTTCGTTGGCTGAAGCTTTCTTT. It translates to CASTYSRGLSLAEAFF.

This clonotype was counted between two and nine times. V and J are TRBV6-1 and TRBJ1-1; perhaps TRBD1 as D (6 bases). The CDR3 consists of 14 residues. Germline V CDR1 and CDR2: MNHNS, SASEGT. Trimming pared 7 bases from V and 1 base from J, leaving 13 bases between. CDR3 protein: CASNPSTGNTEAFF. As DNA, the CDR3 is TGTGCCAGCAATCCCTCGACAGGGAACACTGAAGCTTTCTTT.

There are many counts of this clonotype. The rearrangement uses TRBV27 and TRBJ2-7; D is possibly TRBD1 or TRBD2 (6 bases each). There are 18 residues in the CDR3. The ends were cut back, 2 bases at V and 2 bases at J, with 22 bases in the middle. Germline V gives CDR1 MNHEY, CDR2 SMNVEV (reference sequence). For the CDR3, the DNA is TGTGCCAGCAGTTTAATCAGCGCCGTCAGGGGAGGAACCTACGAGCAGTACTTC. It specifies CASSLISAVRGGTYEQYF.

This CDR3 reads CASSPLQGGGEKLFF. Written as DNA, the CDR3 is TGTGCCAGCAGCCCACTCCAGGGGGGCGGTGAAAAACTGTTTTTT. V usage is TRBV7-6 and J usage is TRBJ1-4; TRBD1 aligns across 7 bases. CDR1 SGHVS and CDR2 FNYEAQ come from the germline V gene. With V trimmed by 5 bases and J by 7 bases, 10 bases remained unmatched. This CDR3 spans 15 amino acids.

This clonotype has a count of ten or more. The chain combines TRBV6-1 with TRBJ2-3; D is possibly TRBD1 or TRBD2 (5 bases each). With 6 bases removed from V and 4 bases from J, the gap between germline ends came to 17 bases. This CDR3 is built from 15 residues. Per germline, CDR1 MNHNS and CDR2 SASEGT. The CDR3 protein is CASSRDPNSPDTQYF. CDR3 nucleotide sequence: TGTGCCAGCAGCCGGGACCCAAACTCACCAGATACGCAGTATTTT.

Concerning this clonotype: This may stem from a read error, because a much larger clone lies one nucleotide away. The chain combines TRBV3-1 with TRBJ1-6; 8 positions match TRBD1. The CDR3 runs 14 residues. Germline CDR1 is LGHDT and CDR2 is YNNKEL (reference sequence). Trimming took 3 bases from V and 8 from J; bases not matched to a gene: 3. The CDR3 DNA sequence: TGTGCCAGCAGCCAGACAGGGGTTGATTCACCCCTCCACTTT. This sequence encodes CASSQTGVDSPLHF.

There are many counts of this clonotype. This chain links TRBV4-1 with TRBJ1-5; D gene ambiguous. CDR1 and CDR2 (germline): MGHRA, YSYEKL. This CDR3 is built from 17 residues. V was pared by 0 bases and J by 0 bases, with 12 bases between. CDR3 coding DNA: TGCGCCAGCAGCCAAGATGGGAACAGCTATAGCAATCAGCCCCAGCATTTT. Translating it yields CASSQDGNSYSNQPQHF.

In this sample, this clonotype turned up many times. The rearrangement links TRBV20-1 to TRBJ2-3; 7 bases are shared with TRBD1. Germline V gene lookup returns CDR1 DFQATT and CDR2 SNEGSKA (reference sequence). The CDR3 covers 12 residues. The trim removed 6 bases at V and 11 bases at J, leaving 11 bases unmatched. The CDR3 coding sequence is TGCAGTGCGCAGACAGGGCCGGCTGGGCAGTATTTT. Amino acid sequence: CSAQTGPAGQYF.

The chain joins TRBV7-9 to TRBJ2-5; no clear D. The V gene's germline CDR1 is SEHNR and CDR2 FQNEAQ (reference sequence). CDR3 size: 13 residues. Trimming removed 1 base from V and 5 bases from J, with 8 bases in between. The CDR3 reads CASSLGFRETQYF. Here the CDR3 DNA reads TGTGCCAGCAGCTTAGGGTTCAGGGAGACCCAGTACTTC.

This clonotype showed up just once. One base away lies a much larger clone, so this may be a sequencing read error. The CDR3 bases are TGTGCCAGCAGCTTAGCGCAAATTTCGGGACTAGCGGGGACACAGGGGTTCTTC. It is translated as CASSLAQISGLAGTQGFF. V is TRBV7-8 and J is TRBJ2-1, with TRBD2 matching over 13 bases. This CDR3 spans 18 amino acids. The V and J ends lost 0 bases and 15 bases, in that order; junction bases with no gene match: 17. Germline CDR1 SGHVS, CDR2 FQNEAQ. The full variable domain, with the rest looked up from reference TRBV7-8 and TRBJ2-1, is GAGVSQSPRYKVAKRGQDVALRCDPISGHVSLFWYQQALGQGPEFLTYFQNEAQLDKSGLPSDRFFAERPEGSVSTLKIQRTQQEDSAVYLCASSLAQISGLAGTQGFFGPGTRLTVL.

This clonotype came up a few times. The chain joins TRBV7-2 to TRBJ2-5, with unresolved D. Germline V CDR1 and CDR2: SGHTA, FQGNSA. Trimming removed 5 bases from V and 4 bases from J, with 8 bases in between. The CDR3 is made up of 12 amino acids. The CDR3 DNA reads as TGTGCCAGCAGCGGTTTTGCAGAGACCCAGTACTTC. Its translation is CASSGFAETQYF. Full variable domain (missing parts from reference TRBV7-2 and TRBJ2-5): GAGVSQSPSNKVTEKGKDVELRCDPISGHTALYWYRQSLGQGLEFLIYFQGNSAPDKSGLPSDRFSAERTGGSVSTLTIQRTQQEDSAVYLCASSGFAETQYFGPGTRLLVL.

In this sample, this clonotype turned up a few times. This chain links TRBV6-1 with TRBJ2-3; a possible D gene is TRBD2 (7 bases). Germline lookup yields CDR1 MNHNS and CDR2 SASEGT. The CDR3 contains 14 residues. Trimming pared 0 bases from V and 7 bases from J, leaving 11 bases between. This CDR3 is CASSEAGGAHTQYF. The CDR3, as DNA: TGTGCCAGCAGTGAAGCAGGGGGGGCACATACGCAGTATTTT.

The chain recombines TRBV7-2 with TRBJ2-1; no firm D call. The CDR3 covers 13 residues. CDR1 SGHTA and CDR2 FQGNSA come from the germline V gene. Deletions cut 8 bases from V and 4 bases from J, with 12 bases between. The chain's CDR3 is CASGPRGYNEQFF. The CDR3, as DNA: TGTGCCAGCGGGCCCCGCGGTTACAATGAGCAGTTCTTC. Full variable domain (rest looked up from reference TRBV7-2 and TRBJ2-1): GAGVSQSPSNKVTEKGKDVELRCDPISGHTALYWYRQSLGQGLEFLIYFQGNSAPDKSGLPSDRFSAERTGGSVSTLTIQRTQQEDSAVYLCASGPRGYNEQFFGPGTRLTVL.

This clonotype was detected only once. With a much larger clone just one base away, this may be a read error. The CDR3 sequence is CASGTITGVETQYF. The CDR3 bases are TGTGCCAGCGGTACCATTACAGGGGTAGAGACCCAGTACTTC. V gene TRBV6-5 combines with J gene TRBJ2-5; the match to TRBD1 covers 7 bases. The CDR3 length is 14 residues. Germline V gene data show CDR1 as MNHEY and CDR2 as SVGAGI. V was pared by 8 bases and J by 4 bases, with 10 bases of the junction left unmatched.